Listed below are T cell receptor beta chains from one sample, sequenced in a study of T cells expressing NK-cell markers. TCRdb reprocessed the 5' RACE reads and keeps a single row for each CDR3 protein, giving no DNA. The repertoire table contains 350,000 to 400,000 distinct CDR3 sequences. Sequenced input: blood T cells: a sorted CD56 or NKG2C T cell subset, CD4+ or CD8+ T cells, or bulk PBMC T cells (not recorded which). The origin of the receptors is a woman aged 45-59 years in good health. CDR3s include the opening cysteine and the closing phenylalanine or tryptophan.

J,V,CDR3
TRBJ2-3,TRBV7-9,CASMTSSVDTQYF
TRBJ2-1,TRBV20-1,CSATSGRAGNEQFF
TRBJ2-1,TRBV12-3/TRBV12-4,CASTRDYGTRFF
TRBJ2-1,TRBV9,CASSVATAASGRNEQFF
TRBJ2-7,TRBV5-1,CASNADGRGFYEQYF
TRBJ1-2,TRBV20-1,CSARDWGGGRYGYTF
TRBJ1-1,TRBV6-6,CASSPLNTEAFF
TRBJ2-6,TRBV5-1,CASSLVGTGGAGANVLTF
TRBJ2-1,TRBV3-1,CASSLGLSPNNEQFF
TRBJ2-1,TRBV27,CASSSTWLSYNEQFF
TRBJ2-1,TRBV5-1,CASSLSVIEQFF
TRBJ2-1,TRBV12-3/TRBV12-4,CASSFMFRNEQFF
TRBJ1-4,TRBV6-1,CASSEWGGANEKLFF
TRBJ2-1,TRBV4-1,CASSLTSNEQFF
TRBJ1-4,TRBV29-1,CSVEGGPTNEKLFF
TRBJ2-3,TRBV7-9,CATPPGTDTQYF
TRBJ1-2,TRBV12-3/TRBV12-4,CASSVMNYGYTF
TRBJ2-5,TRBV29-1,CSVGDRYQETQYF
TRBJ2-1,TRBV20-1,CSARDEAEAYNEQFF
TRBJ2-5,TRBV13,CASSLGRLGLAGETQYF